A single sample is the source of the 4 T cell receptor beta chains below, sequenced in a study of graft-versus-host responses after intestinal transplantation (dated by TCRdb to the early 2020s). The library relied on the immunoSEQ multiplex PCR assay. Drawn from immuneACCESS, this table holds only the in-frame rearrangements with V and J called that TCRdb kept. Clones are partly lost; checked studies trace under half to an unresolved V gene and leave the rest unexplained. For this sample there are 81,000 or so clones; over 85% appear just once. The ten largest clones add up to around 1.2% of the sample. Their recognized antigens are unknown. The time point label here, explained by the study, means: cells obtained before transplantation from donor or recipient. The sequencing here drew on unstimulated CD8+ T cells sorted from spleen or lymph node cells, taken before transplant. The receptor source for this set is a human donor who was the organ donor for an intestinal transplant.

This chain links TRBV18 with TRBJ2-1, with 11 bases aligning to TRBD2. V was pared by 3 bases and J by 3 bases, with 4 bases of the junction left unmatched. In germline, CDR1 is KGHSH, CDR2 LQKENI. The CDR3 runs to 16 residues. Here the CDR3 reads CASSPTGTSGYNEQFF. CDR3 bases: TGTGCCAGCTCACCGACCGGGACTAGCGGCTACAATGAGCAGTTCTTC.

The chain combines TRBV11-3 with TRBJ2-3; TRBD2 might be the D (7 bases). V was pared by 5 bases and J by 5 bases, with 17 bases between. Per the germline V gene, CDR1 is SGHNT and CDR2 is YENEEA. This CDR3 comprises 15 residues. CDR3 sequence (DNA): TGTGCCAGCAGCGAGGGGGGGACTCTCAGAGATACGCAGTATTTT. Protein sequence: CASSEGGTLRDTQYF. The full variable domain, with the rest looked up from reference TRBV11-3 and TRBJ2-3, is EAGVVQSPRYKIIEKKQPVAFWCNPISGHNTLYWYLQNLGQGPELLIRYENEEAVDDSQLPKDRFSAERLKGVDSTLKIQPAELGDSAVYLCASSEGGTLRDTQYFGPGTRLTVL.

DNA of the CDR3: TGCGCCAGCAGAGGACAATCCTACGAGCAGTACTTC. Its translation: CASRGQSYEQYF. The rearrangement links TRBV5-1 to TRBJ2-5, with a possible D match to TRBD1 (5 bases). The DNA end favors TRBJ2-7, so the J call may be wrong. Germline values: CDR1 SGHRS, CDR2 YFSETQ. There are 12 residues in the CDR3.

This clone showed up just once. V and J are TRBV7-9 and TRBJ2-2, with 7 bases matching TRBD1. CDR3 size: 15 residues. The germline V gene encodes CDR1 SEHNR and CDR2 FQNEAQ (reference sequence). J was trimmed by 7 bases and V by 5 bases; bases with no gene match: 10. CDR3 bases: TGTGCCAGCAGCCAAGCGACAGGGCTGCACGGGGAGCTGTTTTTT. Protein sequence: CASSQATGLHGELFF.